Shown below are 9 T cell receptor beta chains from a single sample sequenced in a study of blood T cell repertoires in COVID-19. Sequenced by immunoSEQ multiplex PCR; TCRdb stores in-frame clones only, minus some. The sample has more than 350,000 clones; roughly nine tenths are singletons. Sequenced: peripheral blood. These TCRs come from a woman in her 30s with COVID-19, enrolled during active disease.

The V gene is TRBV7-2, the J gene TRBJ2-7, with TRBD1 matching over 7 bases. V shed 4 bases, J shed 5 bases, and the junction held 11 bases outside the gene matches. Germline values: CDR1 SGHTA, CDR2 FQGNSA. This CDR3 contains 15 residues. In DNA, the CDR3 is TGTGCCAGCAGCTACGCGACAGGGAAGGGGAACGAGCAGTACTTC. Protein product: CASSYATGKGNEQYF. Full variable domain (outside the CDR3, taken from reference TRBV7-2 and TRBJ2-7): GAGVSQSPSNKVTEKGKDVELRCDPISGHTALYWYRQSLGQGLEFLIYFQGNSAPDKSGLPSDRFSAERTGGSVSTLTIQRTQQEDSAVYLCASSYATGKGNEQYFGPGTRLTVT.

The V and J genes are TRBV6-5 and TRBJ2-3; TRBD1 matches 11 bases. The CDR3 has 13 residues. CDR1 and CDR2 (germline): MNHEY, SVGAGI. V shed 5 bases, J shed 10 bases, and the junction held 5 bases outside the gene matches. The CDR3 DNA reads as TGTGCCAGCAGTCGAAAGGGACAGGGGGCGCAGTATTTT. It specifies CASSRKGQGAQYF.

The V and J genes are TRBV27 and TRBJ2-7; D possibly corresponds to TRBD1 (5 bases). With 8 bases removed from V and 2 bases from J, the gap between germline ends came to 13 bases. The CDR3 has 13 amino acids. The germline V gene encodes CDR1 MNHEY and CDR2 SMNVEV (reference sequence). The CDR3 region is CASARKGPYEQYF. Written as DNA, the CDR3 is TGTGCCAGCGCCAGGAAGGGGCCCTACGAGCAGTACTTC.

In the case of this clone: At one boundary the junction diverges from the germline segment, which might be a read error. The J gene is TRBJ1-2, the V gene TRBV5-4, with D maybe TRBD1 (6 bases). Germline V gene lookup returns CDR1 SGHNT and CDR2 YYREEE (reference sequence). This CDR3 spans 16 amino acids. The CDR3 coding sequence is TGTGCCAGCAGCCCACCGGGTACGCGGGGGCTTGATGGGTACACCTTC. Translated, it gives CASSPPGTRGLDGYTF.

The chain has TRBV7-2 and TRBJ2-7; D is possibly TRBD2 (6 bases). The CDR3 covers 14 residues. The germline gives CDR1 SGHTA, CDR2 FQGNSA. V was trimmed by 1 base and J by 5 bases, leaving 12 bases between them. The CDR3 sequence: CASSLDRESHEQYF. The CDR3 bases are TGTGCCAGCAGCTTAGATCGGGAGTCCCACGAGCAGTACTTC.

The chain joins TRBV10-3 to TRBJ1-5; 8 nucleotides agree with TRBD1. Germline CDR1 is ENHRY and CDR2 is SYGVKD. The CDR3 extends over 15 amino acids. Unmatched junction bases numbered 8, after V lost 10 bases and J lost 0 bases. CDR3 amino acids: CATSPGGYSNQPQHF. CDR3 coding DNA: TGTGCCACATCCCCAGGGGGCTATAGCAATCAGCCCCAGCATTTT.

The chain is built from TRBV28 and TRBJ1-5; 9 bases agree with TRBD1. The CDR3 has 16 amino acids. Losses at the gene ends were 2 bases for V and 6 bases for J; bases not matched to a gene: 8. In germline, CDR1 is MDHEN, CDR2 SYDVKM. CDR3 bases: TGTGCCAGCAGTTTACCCCACAGGGGGCGTAGTCAGCCCCAGCATTTT. It yields the protein CASSLPHRGRSQPQHF.

The chain has TRBV7-2 and TRBJ1-1; TRBD1 might be the D (6 bases). CDR1 is SGHTA and CDR2 is FQGNSA in the germline V gene. The CDR3 spans 14 residues. V was cut by 5 bases and J by 5 bases, with 15 bases left in between. The CDR3 sequence: CASSPRPGVTEAFF. The CDR3 DNA follows: TGTGCCAGCAGCCCGCGTCCAGGGGTGACTGAAGCTTTCTTT. Variable domain in full (rest from reference TRBV7-2 and TRBJ1-1): GAGVSQSPSNKVTEKGKDVELRCDPISGHTALYWYRQSLGQGLEFLIYFQGNSAPDKSGLPSDRFSAERTGGSVSTLTIQRTQQEDSAVYLCASSPRPGVTEAFFGQGTRLTVV.

The V and J genes are TRBV10-3 and TRBJ2-7; 8 bases align to TRBD1. With V trimmed by 7 bases and J by 0 bases, 5 bases remained unmatched. Germline V gene sequence: CDR1 ENHRY, CDR2 SYGVKD. This CDR3 region has 14 residues. CDR3 DNA sequence: TGTGCCATCACCCGGGACAGGCGCTCCTACGAGCAGTACTTC. Translating it yields CAITRDRRSYEQYF.